This is a list of T cell receptor beta chains from one sample in a study of blood T cell repertoires in COVID-19. Method: immunoSEQ multiplex PCR; TCRdb's copy keeps in-frame clones and lacks some. The sample contains fewer than 200,000 clones, just under 85% of which appear only once. The source material was peripheral blood. The receptor source for this set is a woman over 75 with COVID-19, enrolled during active disease. The CDR3 runs from the conserved cysteine through the conserved F or W. The D gene is left open where the match is weak. Part of the rows lack a size; the others show once, few, many or a class for expanded clones.

>TRBJ1-4|once|TRBV14|.
TGTGCCAGCAGCCAAGTGGGCGCGGGTGAAAAACTGTTTTTT
CASSQVGAGEKLFF
>TRBJ1-1|.|TRBV28|.
TGTGCCAGCCGTCGACAGCTGGATGAAGCTTTCTTT
CASRRQLDEAFF
>TRBJ1-5|.|TRBV27|TRBD1
TGTGCCAGCAGCCCAACCGGGACAGGGATGCAGCCCCAGCATTTT
CASSPTGTGMQPQHF
>TRBJ1-5|.|TRBV10-1|.
TGCGCCAGCAGTGAGTCGCCGACAGGAGAGACGCCCCAGAATGAGCCCCAGCATTTT
CASSESPTGETPQNEPQHF
>TRBJ1-4|.|TRBV28|.
TGTGCCAGCAGACGAGGGGGTTTCCACCCTAATGAAAAACTGTTTTTT
CASRRGGFHPNEKLFF
>TRBJ2-2|.|TRBV5-8|.
TGTGCCAGCAACTACTACGCGGGACAGTCGACCGGGGAGCTGTTTTTT
CASNYYAGQSTGELFF
>TRBJ1-6|.|TRBV5-1|TRBD1
TGCGCCAGCAGCTTGGGGGTCAGGGGGGTTTCACCCCTCCACTTT
CASSLGVRGVSPLHF
>TRBJ1-4|.|TRBV19|TRBD1
TGTGCCAGTAGTCCTCGACAGGGGGCTAATGAAAAACTGTTTTTT
CASSPRQGANEKLFF
>TRBJ2-5|.|TRBV5-1|.
TGCGCCAGCAGCCCGACTACCGCAGGAGAGACCCAGTACTTC
CASSPTTAGETQYF
>TRBJ1-4|.|TRBV5-4|.
TGTGCCAGCAGCATGGAGGGAGGTAATGAAAAACTGTTTTTT
CASSMEGGNEKLFF
>TRBJ2-1|.|TRBV6-2/TRBV6-3|.
TGTGCCAGCACCCCAAGTGGACTGAGCTCCTACAATGAGCAGTTCTTC
CASTPSGLSSYNEQFF
>TRBJ2-1|.|TRBV3-1/TRBV3-2|.
TGTGCCAGCAGCCAGCGGGGTAGGGAGCAGTTCTTC
CASSQRGREQFF
>TRBJ2-1|.|TRBV6-4|TRBD1
TGTGCCAGCAGGAACCACGGACAGGGGGCGCAACGGGAAGAGCAGTTCTTC
CASRNHGQGAQREEQFF
>TRBJ2-1|.|TRBV28|TRBD2
TGTGCCAGCAGTCCTGTAGCGGGAGGCTCCTACAATGAGCAGTTCTTC
CASSPVAGGSYNEQFF
>TRBJ2-2|.|TRBV18|TRBD1
TGTGCCAGCTCACCACTCGTGGGACAGAGTGGTACCGGGGAGCTGTTTTTT
CASSPLVGQSGTGELFF
>TRBJ2-7|once|TRBV6-5|TRBD2
TGTGCCAGCAGTTACCGGCGGGAGGGTTACGAGCAGTACTTC
CASSYRREGYEQYF
>TRBJ2-7|.|TRBV13|.
TGTGCCAGCGCCCCTTTAGCTTCCTACGAGCAGTACTTC
CASAPLASYEQYF
>TRBJ1-3|.|TRBV30|TRBD1
TGTGCCTGGAGACGTGCGAACAGGGGCCCAAACACCATATATTTT
CAWRRANRGPNTIYF
>TRBJ1-6|.|TRBV7-3|.
TGTGCCAGCAGCCAGGGTACGGTGGGGTCACCCCTCCACTTT
CASSQGTVGSPLHF
>TRBJ1-5|.|TRBV20-1|.
TGCAGTGCTAGTCGTGGGCAACCCAATCAGCCCCAGCATTTT
CSASRGQPNQPQHF
>TRBJ2-5|.|TRBV11-1|.
TGTGCCAGCACCTTAGACACCACCCAAGAGACCCAGTACTTC
CASTLDTTQETQYF
>TRBJ1-5|.|TRBV27|TRBD1
TGTGCCAGCAGTGCGGGACAGGGACAGTTTGCCCAGCATTTT
CASSAGQGQFAQHF
>TRBJ1-2|.|TRBV6-5|.
TGTGCCAGCACCAAAAGCGGGAGAAACTATGGCTACACCTTC
CASTKSGRNYGYTF
>TRBJ1-2|.|TRBV9|.
TGTGCCAGCAGCGTAGGGGCCAGCATTAACTATGGCTACACCTTC
CASSVGASINYGYTF
>TRBJ1-3|once|TRBV18|TRBD1
TGTGCCAGCTCACTATCCACGACAGGGTTTGGAAACACCATATATTTT
CASSLSTTGFGNTIYF
>TRBJ1-1|.|TRBV5-1|TRBD1
TGCGCCAGCAGCTTGGTTGGGACAGGGGACGAAGCTTTCTTT
CASSLVGTGDEAFF
>TRBJ1-5|.|TRBV18|.
TGTGCCAGCTCACCGGGGAGGACACCACCCAATCAGCCCCAGCATTTT
CASSPGRTPPNQPQHF
>TRBJ1-1|.|TRBV9|.
TGTGCCAGCAGCGAGGACGGGGTAACCACTGAAGCTTTCTTT
CASSEDGVTTEAFF
>TRBJ2-2|.|TRBV19|.
TGTGCCAGTAGTATAGTTGGCACCACCGGGGAGCTGTTTTTT
CASSIVGTTGELFF
>TRBJ2-7|.|TRBV6-5|TRBD1
TGTGCCAGCAGTACCGGGACAGGGCACGCGGAGCAGTACTTC
CASSTGTGHAEQYF